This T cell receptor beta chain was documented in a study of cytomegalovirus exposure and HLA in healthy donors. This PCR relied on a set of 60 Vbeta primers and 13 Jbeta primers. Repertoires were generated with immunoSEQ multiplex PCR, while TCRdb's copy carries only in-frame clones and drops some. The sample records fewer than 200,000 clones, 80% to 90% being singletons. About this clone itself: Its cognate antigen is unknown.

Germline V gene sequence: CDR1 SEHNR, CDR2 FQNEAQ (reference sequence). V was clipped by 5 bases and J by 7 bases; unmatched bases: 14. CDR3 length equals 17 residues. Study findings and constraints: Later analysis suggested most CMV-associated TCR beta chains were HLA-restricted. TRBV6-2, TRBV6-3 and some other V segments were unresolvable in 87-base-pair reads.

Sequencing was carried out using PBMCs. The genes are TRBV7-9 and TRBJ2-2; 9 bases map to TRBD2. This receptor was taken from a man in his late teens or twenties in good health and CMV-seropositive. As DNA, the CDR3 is TGTGCCAGCAGCCCGCCCGGGCGCGGGGGGGCGATCGGGGAGCTGTTTTTT. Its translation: CASSPPGRGGAIGELFF.